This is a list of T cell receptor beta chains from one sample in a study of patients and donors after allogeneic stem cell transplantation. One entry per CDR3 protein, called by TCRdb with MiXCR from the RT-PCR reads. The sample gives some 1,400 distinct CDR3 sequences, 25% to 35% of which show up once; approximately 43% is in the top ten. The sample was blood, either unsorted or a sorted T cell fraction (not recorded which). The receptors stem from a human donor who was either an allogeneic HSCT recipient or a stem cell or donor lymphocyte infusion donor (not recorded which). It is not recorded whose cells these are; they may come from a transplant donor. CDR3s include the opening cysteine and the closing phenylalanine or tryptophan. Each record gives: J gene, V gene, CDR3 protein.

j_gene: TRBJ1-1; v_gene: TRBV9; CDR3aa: CASSVEQVNTEAFF
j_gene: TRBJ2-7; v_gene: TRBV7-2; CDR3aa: CASSPNSAEGEQYF
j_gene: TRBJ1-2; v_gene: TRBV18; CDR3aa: CASSPLGGAGYTF
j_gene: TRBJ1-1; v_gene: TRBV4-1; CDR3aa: CASTPIVRGRLNTEAFF
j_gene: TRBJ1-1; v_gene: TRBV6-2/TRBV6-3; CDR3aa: CASTKTGNTEAFF
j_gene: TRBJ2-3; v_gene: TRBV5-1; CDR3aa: CASGTGTDTQYF
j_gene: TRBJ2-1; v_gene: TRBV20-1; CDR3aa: CSARDIRLAEYNEQFF
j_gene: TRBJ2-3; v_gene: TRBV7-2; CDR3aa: CASSTTTDTQYF
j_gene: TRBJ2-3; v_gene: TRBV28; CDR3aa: CASSLAGGPDTQYF
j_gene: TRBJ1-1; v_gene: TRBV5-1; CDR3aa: CASSLAWANTEAFF
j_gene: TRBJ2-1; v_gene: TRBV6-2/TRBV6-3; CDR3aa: CASSPYNEQFF
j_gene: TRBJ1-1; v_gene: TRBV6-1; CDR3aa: CASRGHQNTEAFF
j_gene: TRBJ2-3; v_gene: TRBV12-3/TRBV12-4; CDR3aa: CASSFGGLPTDTQYF
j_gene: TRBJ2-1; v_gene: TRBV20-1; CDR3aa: CSARAGERYNEQFF
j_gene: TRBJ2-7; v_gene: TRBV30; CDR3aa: CAWKAGVYEQYF
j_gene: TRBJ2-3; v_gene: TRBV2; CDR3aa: CASSRGTSPITDTQYF
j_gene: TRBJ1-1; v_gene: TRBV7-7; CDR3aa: CASSRDSNTEAFF
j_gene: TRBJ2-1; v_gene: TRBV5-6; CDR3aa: CASSFADDNEQFF
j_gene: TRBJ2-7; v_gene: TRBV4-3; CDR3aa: CASSHSTLGEQYF
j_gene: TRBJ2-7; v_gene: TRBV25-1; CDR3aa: CASSEQGPSDEQYF
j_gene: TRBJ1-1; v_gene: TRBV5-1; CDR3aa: CASSLEMGRTEAFF
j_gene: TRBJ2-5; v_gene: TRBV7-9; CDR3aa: CASSLVSGQETQYF
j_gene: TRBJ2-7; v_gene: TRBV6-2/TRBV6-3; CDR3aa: CASSSREEQYF
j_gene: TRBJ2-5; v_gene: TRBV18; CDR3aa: CASSLDHQETQYF
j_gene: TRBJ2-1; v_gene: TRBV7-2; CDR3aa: CASSNHRLNEQFF
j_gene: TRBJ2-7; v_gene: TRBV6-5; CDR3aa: CASSYRLGQTYEQYF
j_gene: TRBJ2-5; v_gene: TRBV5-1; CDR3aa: CASSLGGQETQYF